The present T cell receptor beta chain was sequenced within a study of shared clonotypes between healthy human individuals. Every subset's genomic DNA went evenly onto several immunoSEQ plates. The table came from immunoSEQ multiplex PCR; TCRdb's copy has only in-frame clones and leaves some out. Among 950,000 to 1,100,000 clones listed, approximately 78% were seen once. The receptor comes from a young man in good health. Some clones in this sample may be carry-over from other donors' samples. The specimen sequenced was memory CD4+ T cells from PBMCs. Subset of the sample: CD45RA-negative fraction.

CDR3 region: CASSPQEIGYGYTF. CDR3 in DNA: TGTGCCAGCTCACCACAGGAGATTGGCTATGGCTACACCTTC. The V gene is TRBV18, the J gene TRBJ1-2, with D hard to call. Germline assignment: CDR1 KGHSH and CDR2 LQKENI. Trimming left V 1 base short and J 4 bases short, with 10 bases between. The CDR3 totals 14 residues.